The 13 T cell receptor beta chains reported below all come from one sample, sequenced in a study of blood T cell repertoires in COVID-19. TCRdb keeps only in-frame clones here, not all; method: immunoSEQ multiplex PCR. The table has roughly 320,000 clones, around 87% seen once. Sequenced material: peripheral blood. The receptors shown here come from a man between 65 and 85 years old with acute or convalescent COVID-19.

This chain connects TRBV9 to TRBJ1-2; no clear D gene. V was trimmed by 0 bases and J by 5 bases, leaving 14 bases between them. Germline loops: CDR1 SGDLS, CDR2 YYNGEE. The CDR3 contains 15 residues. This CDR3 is CASSVGSEGSYGYTF. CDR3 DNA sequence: TGTGCCAGCAGCGTAGGTTCTGAGGGATCGTATGGCTACACCTTC.

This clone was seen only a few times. The CDR3 reads CASPGGDRAHEQYF. The CDR3 DNA is TGTGCCAGCCCGGGGGGGGACAGGGCTCACGAGCAGTACTTC. This sequence joins TRBV19 and TRBJ2-7, with D maybe TRBD1 (9 bases). The germline V gene encodes CDR1 LNHDA and CDR2 SQIVND (reference sequence). The germline V and J ends were trimmed by 9 bases and 5 bases, with 20 bases remaining between them. The CDR3 totals 14 residues.

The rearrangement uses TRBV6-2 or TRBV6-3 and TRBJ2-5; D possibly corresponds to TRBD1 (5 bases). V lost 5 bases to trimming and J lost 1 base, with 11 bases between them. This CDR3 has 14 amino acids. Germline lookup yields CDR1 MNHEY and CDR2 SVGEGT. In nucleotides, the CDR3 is TGTGCCAGCAGTAAAAGACAGACCCAAGAGACCCAGTACTTC. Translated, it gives CASSKRQTQETQYF.

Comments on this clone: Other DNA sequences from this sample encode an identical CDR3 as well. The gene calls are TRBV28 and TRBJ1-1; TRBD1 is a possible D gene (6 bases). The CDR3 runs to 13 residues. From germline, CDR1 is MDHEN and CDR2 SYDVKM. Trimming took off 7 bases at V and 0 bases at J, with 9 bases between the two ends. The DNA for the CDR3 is TGTGCCAGCAACAGGGAGATGAACACTGAAGCTTTCTTT. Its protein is CASNREMNTEAFF.

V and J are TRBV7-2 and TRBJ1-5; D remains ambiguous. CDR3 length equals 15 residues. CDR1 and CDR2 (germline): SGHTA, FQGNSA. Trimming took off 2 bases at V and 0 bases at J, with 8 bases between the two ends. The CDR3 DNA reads TGTGCCAGCAGCTTATGGGCTTATAGCAATCAGCCCCAGCATTTT. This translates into CASSLWAYSNQPQHF.

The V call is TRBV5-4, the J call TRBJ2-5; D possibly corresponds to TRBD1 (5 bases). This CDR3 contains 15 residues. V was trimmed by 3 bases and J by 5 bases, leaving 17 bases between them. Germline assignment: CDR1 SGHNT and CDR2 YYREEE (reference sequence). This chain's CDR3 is CASSSSRVEVETQYF. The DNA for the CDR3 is TGTGCCAGCAGCTCGTCCAGGGTCGAGGTGGAGACCCAGTACTTC. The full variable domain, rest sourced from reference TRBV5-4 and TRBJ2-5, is ETGVTQSPTHLIKTRGQQVTLRCSSQSGHNTVSWYQQALGQGPQFIFQYYREEENGRGNFPPRFSGLQFPNYSSELNVNALELDDSALYLCASSSSRVEVETQYFGPGTRLLVL.

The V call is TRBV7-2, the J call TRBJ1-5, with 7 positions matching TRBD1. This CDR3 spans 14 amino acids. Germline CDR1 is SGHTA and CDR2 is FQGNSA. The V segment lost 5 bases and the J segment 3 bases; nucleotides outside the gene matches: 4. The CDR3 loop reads CASSVGQTNQPQHF. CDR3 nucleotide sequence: TGTGCCAGCAGCGTGGGACAGACCAATCAGCCCCAGCATTTT.

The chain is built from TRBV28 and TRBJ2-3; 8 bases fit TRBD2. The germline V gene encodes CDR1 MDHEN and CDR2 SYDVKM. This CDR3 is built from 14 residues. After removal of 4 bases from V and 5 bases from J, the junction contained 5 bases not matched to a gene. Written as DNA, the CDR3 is TGTGCCAGCAGTTCTGCGGGGGGCGAAGATACGCAGTATTTT. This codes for CASSSAGGEDTQYF.

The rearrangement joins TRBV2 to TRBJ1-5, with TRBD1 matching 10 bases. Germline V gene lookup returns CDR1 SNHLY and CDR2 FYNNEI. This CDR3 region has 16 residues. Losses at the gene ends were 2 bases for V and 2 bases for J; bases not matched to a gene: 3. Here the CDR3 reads CASSERGTGGNQPQHF. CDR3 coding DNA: TGTGCCAGCAGTGAAAGGGGGACAGGGGGCAATCAGCCCCAGCATTTT.

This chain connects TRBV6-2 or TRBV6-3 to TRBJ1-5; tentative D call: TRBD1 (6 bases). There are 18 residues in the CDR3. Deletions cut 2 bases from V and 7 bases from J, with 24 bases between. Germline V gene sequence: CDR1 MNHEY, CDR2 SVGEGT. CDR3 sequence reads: CASSYQRGNGVISQPQHF. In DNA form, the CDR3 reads TGTGCCAGCAGTTACCAAAGGGGGAATGGGGTAATAAGCCAGCCCCAGCATTTT.

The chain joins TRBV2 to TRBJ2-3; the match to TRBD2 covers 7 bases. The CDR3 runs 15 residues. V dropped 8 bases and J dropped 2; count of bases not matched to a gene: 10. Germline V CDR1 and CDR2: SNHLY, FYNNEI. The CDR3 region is CASSQRGPSTDTQYF. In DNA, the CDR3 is TGTGCCAGCTCACAGCGGGGCCCTTCCACAGATACGCAGTATTTT. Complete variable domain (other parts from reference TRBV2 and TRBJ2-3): EPEVTQTPSHQVTQMGQEVILRCVPISNHLYFYWYRQILGQKVEFLVSFYNNEISEKSEIFDDQFSVERPDGSNFTLKIRSTKLEDSAMYFCASSQRGPSTDTQYFGPGTRLTVL.

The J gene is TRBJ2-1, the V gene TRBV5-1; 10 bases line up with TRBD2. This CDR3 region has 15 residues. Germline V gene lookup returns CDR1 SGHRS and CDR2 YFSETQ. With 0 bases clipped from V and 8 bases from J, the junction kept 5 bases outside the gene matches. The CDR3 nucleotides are TGCGCCAGCAGCTTGGTGGGACTAGCGAGAGATGAGCAGTTCTTC. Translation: CASSLVGLARDEQFF.

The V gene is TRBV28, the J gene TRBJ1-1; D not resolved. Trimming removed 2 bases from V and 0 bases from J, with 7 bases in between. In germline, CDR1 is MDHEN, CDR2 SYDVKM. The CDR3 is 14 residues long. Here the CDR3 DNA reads TGTGCCAGCAGTTTAACATTATTGAACACTGAAGCTTTCTTT. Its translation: CASSLTLLNTEAFF.